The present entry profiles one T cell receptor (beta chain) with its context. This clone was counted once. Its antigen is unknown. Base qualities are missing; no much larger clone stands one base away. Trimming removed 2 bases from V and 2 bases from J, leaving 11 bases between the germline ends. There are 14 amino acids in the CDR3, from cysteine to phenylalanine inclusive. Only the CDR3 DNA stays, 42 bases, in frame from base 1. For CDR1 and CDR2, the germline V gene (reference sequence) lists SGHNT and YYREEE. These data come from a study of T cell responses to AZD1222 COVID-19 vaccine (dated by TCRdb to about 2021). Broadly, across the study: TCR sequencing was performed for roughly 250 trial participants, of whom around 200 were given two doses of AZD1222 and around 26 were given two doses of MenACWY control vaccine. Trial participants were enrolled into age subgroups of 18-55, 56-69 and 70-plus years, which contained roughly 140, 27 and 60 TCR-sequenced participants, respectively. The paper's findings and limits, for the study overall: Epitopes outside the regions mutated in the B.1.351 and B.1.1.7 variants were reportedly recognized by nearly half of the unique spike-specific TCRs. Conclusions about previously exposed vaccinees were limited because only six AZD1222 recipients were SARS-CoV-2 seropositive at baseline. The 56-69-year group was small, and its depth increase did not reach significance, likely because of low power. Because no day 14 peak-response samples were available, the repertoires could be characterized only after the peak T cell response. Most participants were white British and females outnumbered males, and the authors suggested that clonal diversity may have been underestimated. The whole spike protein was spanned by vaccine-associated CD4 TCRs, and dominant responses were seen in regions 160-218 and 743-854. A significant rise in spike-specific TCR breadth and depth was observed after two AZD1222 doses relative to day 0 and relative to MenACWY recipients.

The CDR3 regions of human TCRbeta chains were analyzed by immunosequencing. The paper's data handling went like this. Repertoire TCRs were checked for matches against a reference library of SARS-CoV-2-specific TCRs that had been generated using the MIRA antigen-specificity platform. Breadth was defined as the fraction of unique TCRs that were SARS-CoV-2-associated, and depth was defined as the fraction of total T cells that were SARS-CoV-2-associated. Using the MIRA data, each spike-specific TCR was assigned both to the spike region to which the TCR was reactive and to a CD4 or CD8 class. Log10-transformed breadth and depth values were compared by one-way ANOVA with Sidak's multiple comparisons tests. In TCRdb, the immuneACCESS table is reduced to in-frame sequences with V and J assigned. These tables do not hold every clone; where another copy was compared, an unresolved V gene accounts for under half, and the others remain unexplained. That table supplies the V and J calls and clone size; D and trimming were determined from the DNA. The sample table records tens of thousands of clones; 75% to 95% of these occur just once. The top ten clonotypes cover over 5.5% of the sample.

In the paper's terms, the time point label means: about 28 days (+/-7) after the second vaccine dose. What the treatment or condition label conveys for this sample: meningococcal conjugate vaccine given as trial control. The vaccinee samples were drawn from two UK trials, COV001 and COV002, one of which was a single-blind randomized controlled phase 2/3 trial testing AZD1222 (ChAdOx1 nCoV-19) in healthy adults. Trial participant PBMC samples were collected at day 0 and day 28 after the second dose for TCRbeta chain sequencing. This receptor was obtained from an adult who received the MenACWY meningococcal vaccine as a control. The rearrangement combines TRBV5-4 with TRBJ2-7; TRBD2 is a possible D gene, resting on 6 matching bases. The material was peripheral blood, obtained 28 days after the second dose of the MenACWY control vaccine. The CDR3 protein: CASSLRGGTYEQYF. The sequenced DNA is TGTGCCAGCAGCTTAAGAGGAGGGACCTACGAGCAGTACTTC.